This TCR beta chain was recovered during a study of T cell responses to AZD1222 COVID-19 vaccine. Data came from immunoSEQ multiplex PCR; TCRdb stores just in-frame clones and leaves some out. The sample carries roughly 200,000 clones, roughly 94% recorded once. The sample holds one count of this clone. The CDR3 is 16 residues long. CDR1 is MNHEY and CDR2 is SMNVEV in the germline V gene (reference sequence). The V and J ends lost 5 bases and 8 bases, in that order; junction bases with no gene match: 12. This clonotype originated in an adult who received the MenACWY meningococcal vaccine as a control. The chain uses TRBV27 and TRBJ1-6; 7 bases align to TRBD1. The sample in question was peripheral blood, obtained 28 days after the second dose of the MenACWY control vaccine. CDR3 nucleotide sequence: TGTGCCAGCAGTCCGACAGGACAGGCAACGTATTCACCCCTCCACTTT. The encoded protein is CASSPTGQATYSPLHF.